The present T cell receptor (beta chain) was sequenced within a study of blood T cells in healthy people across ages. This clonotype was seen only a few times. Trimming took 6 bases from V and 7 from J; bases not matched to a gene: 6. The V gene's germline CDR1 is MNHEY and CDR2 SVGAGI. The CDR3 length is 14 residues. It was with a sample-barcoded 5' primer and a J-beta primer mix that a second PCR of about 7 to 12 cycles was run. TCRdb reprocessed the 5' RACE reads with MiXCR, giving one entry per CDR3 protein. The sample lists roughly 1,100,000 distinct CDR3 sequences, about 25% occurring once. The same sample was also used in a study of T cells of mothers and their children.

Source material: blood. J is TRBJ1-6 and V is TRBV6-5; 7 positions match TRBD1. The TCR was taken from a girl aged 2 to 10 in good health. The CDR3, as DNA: TGTGCCAGCAGAAACAGGGGAAAGAATTCACCCCTCCACTTT. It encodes CASRNRGKNSPLHF.